Following are 26 T cell receptor beta chains from one sample sequenced in a study of cytomegalovirus exposure and HLA in healthy donors. Primers included in the PCR were 60 Vbeta and 13 Jbeta primers. Repertoires were generated with immunoSEQ multiplex PCR, while TCRdb's copy carries only in-frame clones and drops some. The sample contains 100,000 to 150,000 clones, around 80% of which appear only once. Sequencing input: PBMCs. The receptors stem from a female donor in good health and CMV-seronegative.

The chain employs TRBV28 and TRBJ2-3, with D hard to call. The germline V gene has CDR1 MDHEN and CDR2 SYDVKM. CDR3 size: 13 residues. With 4 bases removed from V and 5 bases from J, the gap between germline ends came to 10 bases. The chain's CDR3 is CASSSTTVDTQYF. In DNA form, the CDR3 reads TGTGCCAGCAGTTCCACCACGGTAGATACGCAGTATTTT.

The chain couples TRBV9 to TRBJ2-5; the D gene is possibly TRBD2 (5 bases). Per the germline V gene, CDR1 is SGDLS and CDR2 is YYNGEE. This CDR3 contains 13 residues. The V and J ends lost 4 bases and 2 bases respectively, with 9 bases between them. The CDR3 bases are TGTGCCAGCAGCTACAGCGGACAAGAGACCCAGTACTTC. Translation: CASSYSGQETQYF.

This clone was seen only a few times. The chain couples TRBV7-2 to TRBJ2-5; TRBD2 matches 11 bases. The V gene end was trimmed by 5 bases and the J gene end by 5 bases; junction bases not matched to a gene: 7. Germline values: CDR1 SGHTA, CDR2 FQGNSA. The CDR3 spans 15 residues. The DNA for the CDR3 is TGTGCCAGCAGCATAAATAGCGGGGGGGCGGAGACCCAGTACTTC. Translated, it gives CASSINSGGAETQYF.

This clone was detected once. The chain combines TRBV2 with TRBJ2-7; unclear D gene. CDR1 and CDR2 from the germline V gene are SNHLY and FYNNEI. There are 13 residues in the CDR3. With 7 bases removed from V and 3 bases from J, the gap between germline ends came to 13 bases. The CDR3 DNA sequence: TGTGCCAGCATGAACCTGGCTGGCTACGAGCAGTACTTC. This encodes CASMNLAGYEQYF.

This clone came up a few times. V gene TRBV7-9 combines with J gene TRBJ2-3; tentative D call: TRBD2 (7 bases). The CDR3 extends over 16 amino acids. Germline V lookup: CDR1 SEHNR, CDR2 FQNEAQ (reference sequence). V lost 8 bases and J 3 bases, leaving 21 bases between the germline ends. CDR3 amino acids: CASHRGGDLGTDTQYF. CDR3 sequence (DNA): TGTGCCAGCCACCGAGGGGGGGACCTGGGAACAGATACGCAGTATTTT.

Written as DNA, the CDR3 is TGTGCCCTAGGGGGGGGAATGGACTATGGCTACACCTTC. Encoded protein: CALGGGMDYGYTF. V and J are TRBV28 and TRBJ1-2, with D possibly matching TRBD1 (6 bases). CDR3 length: 13 amino acids. V lost 11 bases and J 3 bases, leaving 16 bases between the germline ends. Germline V gene data show CDR1 as MDHEN and CDR2 as SYDVKM.

This clone was found once. This chain uses TRBV28 with TRBJ2-5; tentative D call: TRBD1 (5 bases). The end of the DNA is better explained by TRBJ2-7, so the J call may be wrong. The CDR3 runs 16 residues. Germline values: CDR1 MDHEN, CDR2 SYDVKM. In nucleotides, the CDR3 is TGTGCCAGCAGTTTATTATGGTCGCAGGGATCCTACGAGCAGTACTTC. This translates into CASSLLWSQGSYEQYF.

V and J are TRBV28 and TRBJ2-5; the match to TRBD2 covers 8 bases. Germline V lookup: CDR1 MDHEN, CDR2 SYDVKM. V lost 4 bases, J lost 5 bases, and 12 bases stayed unmatched. The CDR3 contains 16 residues. The CDR3: CASSSPGLAGLETQYF. Written as DNA, the CDR3 is TGTGCCAGCAGTTCCCCCGGGCTAGCGGGTTTGGAGACCCAGTACTTC.

CDR3 bases: TGTGCCAGCAGCCGGCCAGGGGGCCGGAACACTGAAGCTTTCTTT. Translation gives CASSRPGGRNTEAFF. The chain carries TRBV6-1 and TRBJ1-1; the match to TRBD1 covers 8 bases. CDR1 is MNHNS, CDR2 SASEGT, per germline. J was trimmed by 1 base and V by 6 bases; bases with no gene match: 7. The CDR3 is 15 amino acids.

This chain uses TRBV2 with TRBJ2-1; a possible D gene is TRBD2 (5 bases). The V end was cut by 5 bases, the J end by 0 bases, with 20 bases between. The CDR3 is 18 amino acids. CDR1 and CDR2 (germline): SNHLY, FYNNEI. DNA of the CDR3: TGTGCCAGCAGTCTCCGGGAAATACCACAAAGCTCCTACAATGAGCAGTTCTTC. It translates to CASSLREIPQSSYNEQFF.

The chain is built from TRBV30 and TRBJ1-5; D may be TRBD1 (5 bases). V was cut by 0 bases and J by 2 bases, with 11 bases left in between. The CDR3 totals 15 residues. Germline V gives CDR1 GTSNPN, CDR2 SVGIG (reference sequence). The CDR3 DNA sequence: TGTGCCTGGAGTGTAGGGGCTCCTGGCAATCAGCCCCAGCATTTT. Translated: CAWSVGAPGNQPQHF. Complete variable domain (other parts from reference TRBV30 and TRBJ1-5): SQTIHQWPATLVQPVGSPLSLECTVEGTSNPNLYWYRQAAGRGLQLLFYSVGIGQISSEVPQNLSASRPQDRQFILSSKKLLLSDSGFYLCAWSVGAPGNQPQHFGDGTRLSIL.

This chain connects TRBV11-2 to TRBJ1-5; tentative D call: TRBD1 (6 bases). This CDR3 is 13 amino acids long. The germline V gene encodes CDR1 SGHAT and CDR2 FQNNGV. Trimming took 6 bases from V and 4 from J, leaving 10 bases between them. This CDR3 reads CASRIQGNQPQHF. The DNA of the CDR3 is TGTGCCAGCAGGATACAGGGAAATCAGCCCCAGCATTTT.

CDR3 nucleotides: TGTGCCAGCAGCCACCGGACAGGGTGGGCCGGGGAGCTGTTTTTT. Protein product: CASSHRTGWAGELFF. This rearrangement joins TRBV11-2 to TRBJ2-2; 8 nucleotides line up with TRBD1. The CDR3 has 15 residues. Germline assignment: CDR1 SGHAT and CDR2 FQNNGV. After removal of 5 bases from V and 6 bases from J, the junction contained 8 bases not matched to a gene. Filled out from reference TRBV11-2 and TRBJ2-2, the complete variable domain reads EAGVAQSPRYKIIEKRQSVAFWCNPISGHATLYWYQQILGQGPKLLIQFQNNGVVDDSQLPKDRFSAERLKGVDSTLKIQPAKLEDSAVYLCASSHRTGWAGELFFGEGSRLTVL.

The chain recombines TRBV6-5 with TRBJ2-2; TRBD2 is a possible D gene (5 bases). The V end lost 3 bases, the J end lost 6 bases, and 17 bases lay between the germline ends. The germline CDR1 and CDR2 sequences are MNHEY and SVGAGI. CDR3 length equals 16 residues. This chain's CDR3 is CASSYSWGRTAGELFF. The CDR3 nucleotides are TGTGCCAGCAGTTATTCGTGGGGAAGGACTGCCGGGGAGCTGTTTTTT.

This chain links TRBV18 with TRBJ2-7; 7 positions match TRBD1. This CDR3 is built from 15 residues. The germline V gene has CDR1 KGHSH and CDR2 LQKENI. Trimming removed 1 base from V and 3 bases from J; junction bases left unmatched: 6. CDR3 loop: CASSPLGQKFYEQYF. CDR3 in DNA: TGTGCCAGCTCACCACTGGGACAGAAATTCTACGAGCAGTACTTC.

The V gene is TRBV30, the J gene TRBJ2-2, with TRBD1 matching 7 bases. The CDR3 runs to 15 residues. Trimming removed 3 bases from V and 0 bases from J; junction bases left unmatched: 4. Germline V CDR1 and CDR2: GTSNPN, SVGIG (reference sequence). CDR3 sequence: CAWSRDRSNTGELFF. CDR3 bases: TGTGCCTGGAGCCGGGACAGATCGAACACCGGGGAGCTGTTTTTT.

The V and J genes are TRBV5-6 and TRBJ2-1; the match to TRBD2 covers 7 bases. The CDR3 consists of 15 residues. The V gene's germline CDR1 is SGHDT and CDR2 YYEEEE. V lost 0 bases to trimming and J lost 6 bases; unmatched junction nucleotides: 6. The CDR3 loop reads CASSLGGGVFNEQFF. CDR3 bases: TGTGCCAGCAGCTTGGGGGGGGGAGTTTTCAATGAGCAGTTCTTC.

The DNA of the CDR3 is TGTGCCAGTAGTCTTAATGGACTAGCGGGGGCGTACAATGAGCAGTTCTTC. Its protein is CASSLNGLAGAYNEQFF. This rearrangement joins TRBV19 to TRBJ2-1; 13 bases fit TRBD2. After removal of 5 bases from V and 4 bases from J, the junction contained 8 bases not matched to a gene. Germline CDR1 reads LNHDA; CDR2 reads SQIVND (reference sequence). The CDR3 consists of 17 residues.

V usage is TRBV6-6 and J usage is TRBJ2-5, with 9 bases lining up with TRBD2. The DNA matches TRBJ2-7 better at its end, which makes the J call doubtful. The CDR3 is 16 amino acids. Per the germline V gene, CDR1 is MNHNY and CDR2 is SVGAGI (reference sequence). CDR3 protein: CASSTAGATSGYEQYF. The CDR3 region has the DNA TGTGCCAGCAGTACTGCGGGGGCGACTAGCGGCTACGAGCAGTACTTC.

V and J are TRBV5-1 and TRBJ2-2, with 9 nucleotides matching TRBD1. Germline V gene lookup returns CDR1 SGHRS and CDR2 YFSETQ. V shed 4 bases, J shed 9 bases, and the junction held 13 bases outside the gene matches. The CDR3 is 16 amino acids. This chain's CDR3 is CASSRAPGQGRRELFF. The CDR3 region has the DNA TGCGCCAGCAGCCGGGCGCCGGGACAGGGTCGCCGGGAGCTGTTTTTT.

The chain couples TRBV5-8 to TRBJ1-4; a possible D gene is TRBD1 (6 bases). The CDR3 runs to 15 residues. The V end was cut by 7 bases, the J end by 0 bases, with 13 bases between. Germline V CDR1 and CDR2: SGHTS, YDEGEE. DNA of the CDR3: TGTGCCAGCGGTAACCAGGGGTCAACTAATGAAAAACTGTTTTTT. The encoded protein is CASGNQGSTNEKLFF.

V gene TRBV10-2 combines with J gene TRBJ2-7; 10 bases are a match to TRBD2. The ends lost 9 bases at V and 4 bases at J; junction bases unmatched: 9. Germline loops: CDR1 WSHSY, CDR2 SAAADI. The CDR3 is 14 amino acids. The CDR3 nucleotides are TGCGCCAGTGCGAGGATAGCGGGAGGATACGAGCAGTACTTC. Translating gives CASARIAGGYEQYF.

The chain is built from TRBV19 and TRBJ1-1; D remains unclear. Germline-derived CDR1 and CDR2 are LNHDA and SQIVND (reference sequence). The V end was cut by 2 bases, the J end by 0 bases, with 10 bases between. There are 15 residues in the CDR3. CDR3 sequence reads: CASSISYTLNTEAFF. The CDR3 DNA sequence: TGTGCCAGTAGTATATCGTACACCTTGAACACTGAAGCTTTCTTT.

This clone has more than one count but fewer than ten. The J gene is TRBJ2-3, the V gene TRBV27; tentatively, D is TRBD1 (6 bases). V was pared by 8 bases and J by 6 bases, with 18 bases between. The length of the CDR3 is 14 residues. Per the germline V gene, CDR1 is MNHEY and CDR2 is SMNVEV (reference sequence). The CDR3 sequence is CASGGVGGRDTQYF. The CDR3 DNA is TGTGCCAGCGGCGGCGTTGGGGGCCGGGATACGCAGTATTTT.

This clone was detected only a few times. The chain links TRBV5-1 to TRBJ1-6, with D tentatively TRBD1 (6 bases). This CDR3 contains 16 residues. From germline, CDR1 is SGHRS and CDR2 YFSETQ. Trimming left V 0 bases short and J 3 bases short, with 10 bases between. CDR3 sequence reads: CASSLGQGLYNSPLHF. The CDR3 DNA reads as TGCGCCAGCAGCTTGGGTCAGGGGCTCTATAATTCACCCCTCCACTTT.

In DNA form, the CDR3 reads TGTGCCAGCAGCAAACAGGGGAATTGGCGGGGGAGCTCCTACGAGCAGTACTTC. It yields the protein CASSKQGNWRGSSYEQYF. The gene calls are TRBV21-1 and TRBJ2-5; the table's D gene call, TRBD2, was not cross checked with the DNA. The J call is uncertain, as TRBJ2-7 better fits the DNA end. TRBV21-1 is reported as a pseudogene. The CDR3 totals 18 residues.